This T cell receptor beta chain emerged from a study of blood T cell repertoires in COVID-19. Study-level background: Spain, Italy and the United States supplied samples that represented acute and convalescent COVID-19. PBMCs, B-cell-depleted T cells, or T cells were the source of the cDNA or gDNA that made up the material.

Original processing methods: Estimation of nucleated cell counts relied on the amplification of reference gene primers. TCRdb's table, derived via immunoSEQ multiplex PCR, lists solely in-frame clones and lacks some. V, J and clone size reflect that table, while D and trimming were determined from the DNA. Here the sample spans about 68,000 clones, roughly three quarters being singletons. CDR1 and CDR2 from the germline V gene are SGHAT and FQNNGV. The CDR3 covers 16 residues. Trimming took 3 bases from V and 3 from J; bases not matched to a gene: 10. This receptor was obtained from a human donor in a cohort sampled during active COVID-19. The chain recombines TRBV11-2 with TRBJ2-7; 8 bases map to TRBD1. The sequenced material came from peripheral blood. The CDR3 loop is CASSFLGRTGRYEQYF. The CDR3 bases are TGTGCCAGCAGCTTCTTGGGACGGACAGGGCGCTACGAGCAGTACTTC.